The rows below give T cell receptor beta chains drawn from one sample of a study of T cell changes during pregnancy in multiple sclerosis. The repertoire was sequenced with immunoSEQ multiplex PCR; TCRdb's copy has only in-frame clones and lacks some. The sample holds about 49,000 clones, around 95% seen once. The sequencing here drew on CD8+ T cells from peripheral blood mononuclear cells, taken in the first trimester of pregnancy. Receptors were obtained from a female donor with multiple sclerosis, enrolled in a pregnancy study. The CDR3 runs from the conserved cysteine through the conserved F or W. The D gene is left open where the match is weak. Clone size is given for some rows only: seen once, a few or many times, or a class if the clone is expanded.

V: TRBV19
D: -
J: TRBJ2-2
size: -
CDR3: CASRGGQNTGELFF
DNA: TGTGCCAGTAGAGGCGGGCAGAACACCGGGGAGCTGTTTTTT

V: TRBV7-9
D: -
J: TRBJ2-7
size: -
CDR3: CASRRDLSSYEQYF
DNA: TGTGCCAGCCGGCGGGACTTATCCTCCTACGAGCAGTACTTC

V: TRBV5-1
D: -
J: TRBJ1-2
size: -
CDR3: CASREEGLYGYTF
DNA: TGCGCCAGCAGGGAGGAGGGTCTCTATGGCTACACCTTC

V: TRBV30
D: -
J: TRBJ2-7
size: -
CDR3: CAWSIADGPYEQYF
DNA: TGTGCCTGGAGTATAGCGGACGGACCCTACGAGCAGTACTTC

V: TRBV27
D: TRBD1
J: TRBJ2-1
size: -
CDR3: CASRSQGAADEQFF
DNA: TGTGCCAGCAGGTCACAGGGGGCTGCCGATGAGCAGTTCTTC

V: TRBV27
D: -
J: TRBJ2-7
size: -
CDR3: CASSGSGHDSYEQYF
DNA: TGTGCCAGCAGTGGGTCGGGACACGATTCCTACGAGCAGTACTTC

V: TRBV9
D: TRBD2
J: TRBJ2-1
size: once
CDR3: CASSVGTSGVYNEQFF
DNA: TGTGCCAGCAGCGTCGGGACTAGCGGAGTTTACAATGAGCAGTTCTTC

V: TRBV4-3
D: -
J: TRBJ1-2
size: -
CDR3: CASSQEGGSGYGYTF
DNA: TGCGCCAGCAGCCAAGAAGGGGGATCGGGCTATGGCTACACCTTC

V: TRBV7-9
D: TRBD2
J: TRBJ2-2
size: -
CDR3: CASTYRGDLGELFF
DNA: TGTGCCAGCACCTACCGGGGGGACCTCGGGGAGCTGTTTTTT

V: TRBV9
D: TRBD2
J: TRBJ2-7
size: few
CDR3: CASSPRTSGRTDEQYF
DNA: TGTGCCAGCAGCCCCCGGACTAGCGGGAGAACCGACGAGCAGTACTTC

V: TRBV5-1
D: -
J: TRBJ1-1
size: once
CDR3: CASSLSGRGGTEAFF
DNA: TGCGCCAGCAGCTTGTCGGGCAGGGGTGGCACTGAAGCTTTCTTT

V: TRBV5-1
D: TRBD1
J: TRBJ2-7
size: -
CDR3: CASRGWGFRGPYEQYF
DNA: TGCGCCAGCAGAGGGTGGGGTTTCAGGGGGCCCTACGAGCAGTACTTC

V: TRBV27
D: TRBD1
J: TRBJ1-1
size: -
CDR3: CASSFRGLDTEAFF
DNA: TGTGCCAGCAGTTTCAGGGGGTTAGACACTGAAGCTTTCTTT

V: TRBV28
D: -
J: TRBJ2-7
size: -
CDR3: CASSLSRTGSFHEQYF
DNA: TGTGCCAGCAGTTTATCGCGAACAGGGAGCTTTCACGAGCAGTACTTC

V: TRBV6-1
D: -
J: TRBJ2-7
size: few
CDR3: CASTMTGYREQYF
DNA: TGTGCCAGCACCATGACAGGCTACAGGGAGCAGTACTTC

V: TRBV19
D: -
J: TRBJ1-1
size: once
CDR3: CASNFQGMNTEAFF
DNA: TGTGCCAGTAACTTCCAGGGGATGAACACTGAAGCTTTCTTT

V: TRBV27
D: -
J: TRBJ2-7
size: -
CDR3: CASSQGLHEQYF
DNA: TGTGCCAGCAGCCAGGGACTCCACGAGCAGTACTTC

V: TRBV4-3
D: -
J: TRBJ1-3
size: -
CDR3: CASSPGNTIYF
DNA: TGCGCCAGCAGCCCGGGAAACACCATATATTTT

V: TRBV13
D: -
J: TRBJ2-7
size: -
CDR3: CASSSRGAASSYEQYF
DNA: TGTGCCAGCAGCTCCAGGGGCGCAGCGAGCTCCTACGAGCAGTACTTC

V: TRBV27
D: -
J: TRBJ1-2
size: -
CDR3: CASSLQGYYGYTF
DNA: TGTGCCAGCAGTTTACAGGGTTACTATGGCTACACCTTC

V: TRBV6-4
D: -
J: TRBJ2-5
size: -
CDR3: CASSPNEQETQYF
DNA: TGTGCCAGCAGCCCCAACGAGCAAGAGACCCAGTACTTC

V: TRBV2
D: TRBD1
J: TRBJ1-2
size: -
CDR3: CASIIGPGGNYGYTF
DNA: TGTGCCAGCATCATCGGTCCAGGGGGAAATTATGGCTACACCTTC

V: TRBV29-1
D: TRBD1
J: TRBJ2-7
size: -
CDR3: CSVGQGSEQYF
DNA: TGCAGCGTGGGACAGGGTAGCGAGCAGTACTTC

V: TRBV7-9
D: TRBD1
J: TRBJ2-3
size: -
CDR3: CASSSGQGWADTQYF
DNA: TGTGCCAGCAGCTCAGGACAGGGGTGGGCAGATACGCAGTATTTT

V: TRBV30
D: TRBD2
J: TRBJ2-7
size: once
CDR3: CAWSTLAGGYEQYF
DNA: TGTGCCTGGTCCACCCTAGCGGGAGGCTACGAGCAGTACTTC

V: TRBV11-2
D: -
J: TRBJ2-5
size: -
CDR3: CASSQTAGRETQYF
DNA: TGTGCCAGCAGCCAAACAGCGGGCAGAGAGACCCAGTACTTC

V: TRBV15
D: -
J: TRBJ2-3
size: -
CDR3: CATSRARTSTDTQYF
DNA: TGTGCCACCAGCAGAGCACGGACTAGCACAGATACGCAGTATTTT

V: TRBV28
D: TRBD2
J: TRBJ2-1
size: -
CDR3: CASRPSVSGSYNEQFF
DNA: TGTGCCAGCAGGCCTTCAGTCAGCGGGAGTTACAATGAGCAGTTCTTC

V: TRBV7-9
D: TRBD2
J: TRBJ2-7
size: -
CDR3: CASSDREDYEQYF
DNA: TGTGCCAGCAGCGATCGGGAGGACTACGAGCAGTACTTC

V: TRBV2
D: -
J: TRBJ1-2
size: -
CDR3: CASSDTGSQVYGYTF
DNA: TGTGCCAGCAGTGACACCGGGTCTCAAGTCTATGGCTACACCTTC

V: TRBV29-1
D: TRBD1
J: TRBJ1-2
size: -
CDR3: CSAEQGDYYGYTF
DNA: TGCAGCGCGGAACAGGGGGACTACTATGGCTACACCTTC

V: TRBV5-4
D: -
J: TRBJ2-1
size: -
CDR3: CASGTGAGRLNEQFF
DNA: TGTGCCAGCGGGACCGGGGCGGGAAGGTTGAATGAGCAGTTCTTC

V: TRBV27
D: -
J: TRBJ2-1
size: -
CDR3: CASGIRGSYNEQFF
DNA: TGTGCCAGCGGAATTCGGGGCTCCTACAATGAGCAGTTCTTC

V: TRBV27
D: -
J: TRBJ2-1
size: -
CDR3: CASSTNHPNEQFF
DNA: TGTGCCAGCAGTACAAATCATCCAAATGAGCAGTTCTTC

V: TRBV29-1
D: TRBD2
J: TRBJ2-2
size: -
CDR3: CSGRLAGESNTGELFF
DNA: TGCAGCGGTCGACTAGCGGGAGAGTCAAACACCGGGGAGCTGTTTTTT

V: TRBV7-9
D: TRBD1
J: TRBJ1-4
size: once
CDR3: CASSSGQASEKLFF
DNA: TGTGCCAGCAGCTCGGGACAGGCGAGTGAAAAACTGTTTTTT